The 2 T cell receptor beta chains given below trace back to one sample, sequenced in a study of vaccination effects on CD4 cells after COVID-19. ViraFEST assay sequencing came after antigen-specific CD4+ T cells were expanded with viral peptide pools. Having been cultured for 9 to 11 days, the cells underwent CD4+ T cell isolation. From March to December 2020, the person had a SARS-CoV-2 infection that was confirmed by PCR. What these receptors recognize is not known. Sequencing was performed with immunoSEQ multiplex PCR; in TCRdb, only in-frame clones are kept and a portion is missing. The table records fewer than 60,000 clones, more than 65% of them present only once. The specimen was CD4+ T cells from PBMCs cultured with HIV peptides, collected before COVID-19 vaccination. Sample subset: HIV-1 Nef peptide pool negative control/reference culture. Receptor source: a human donor who had a prior SARS-CoV-2 infection.

This chain joins TRBV6-2 or TRBV6-3 and TRBJ2-7; weak D call: TRBD1 (5 bases). Germline CDR1 is MNHEY and CDR2 is SVGEGT. The CDR3 is 12 amino acids. The ends were cut back, 6 bases at V and 2 bases at J, with 8 bases in the middle. Here the CDR3 DNA reads TGTGCCAGCAGCCAGACAGCCTACGAGCAGTACTTC. Its translation: CASSQTAYEQYF.

This clone was seen a single time. The chain recombines TRBV5-6 with TRBJ2-3, with D possibly being TRBD1 (6 bases). CDR1 is SGHDT and CDR2 is YYEEEE in the germline V gene. CDR3 length equals 16 residues. The V gene lost 2 bases and the J gene lost 6 bases, with 19 bases spanning the gap. In DNA, the CDR3 is TGTGCCAGCAGCTTCCTATCGTGGGGGCCAGGGGATACGCAGTATTTT. This codes for CASSFLSWGPGDTQYF.